This T cell receptor beta chain is from a study of blood T cell repertoires in COVID-19. Overall study: Italy, Spain and the United States were the sources of the convalescent and acute COVID-19 samples. The analysed material was cDNA or gDNA that came from T cells, B-cell-depleted T cells, or PBMCs.

Losses at the gene ends were 8 bases for V and 3 bases for J; bases not matched to a gene: 6. From germline, CDR1 is MGHRA and CDR2 YSYEKL. CDR3 length: 14 amino acids. Per the authors' pipeline: Counts of nucleated cells, estimated from reference gene primer amplification, were obtained. Clones were sequenced by immunoSEQ multiplex PCR, and TCRdb holds only the in-frame ones, with some missing. V and J calls and clone size are those listed in that table; D and trimming were worked out from the DNA. Among over 150,000 clones, 80% to 90% were seen once, and the ten largest hold 1.5% to 2%. This receptor was identified in a man aged 18 to 35 who had recovered from COVID-19. The sequenced sample was peripheral blood. This chain links TRBV4-1 with TRBJ2-2; 7 bases map to TRBD1. CDR3 DNA: TGCGCCAGCTCCCCAGGACAGGACACCGGGGAGCTGTTTTTT. Translation gives CASSPGQDTGELFF.